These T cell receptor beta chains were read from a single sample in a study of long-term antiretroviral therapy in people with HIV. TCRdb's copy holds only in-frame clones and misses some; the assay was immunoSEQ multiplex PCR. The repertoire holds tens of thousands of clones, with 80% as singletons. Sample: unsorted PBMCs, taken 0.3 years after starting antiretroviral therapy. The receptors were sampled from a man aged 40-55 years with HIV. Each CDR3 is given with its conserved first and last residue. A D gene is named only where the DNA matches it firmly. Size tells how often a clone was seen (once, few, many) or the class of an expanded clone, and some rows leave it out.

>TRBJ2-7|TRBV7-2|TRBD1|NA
CASSRQGGGSYEQYF
TGTGCCAGCAGCCGACAGGGGGGGGGCTCCTACGAGCAGTACTTC
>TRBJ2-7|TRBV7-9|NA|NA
CASIPEGRRSSYEQYF
TGTGCCAGCATCCCTGAAGGACGCAGGAGCTCCTACGAGCAGTACTTC
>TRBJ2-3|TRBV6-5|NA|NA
CASSYPTGGTDTQYF
TGTGCCAGCAGTTACCCCACTGGGGGGACAGATACGCAGTATTTT
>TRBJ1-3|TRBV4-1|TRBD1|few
CASSQDWQGAIGNTIYF
TGCGCCAGCAGCCAAGATTGGCAGGGGGCTATTGGAAACACCATATATTTT
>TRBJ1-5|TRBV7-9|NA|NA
CASSSDRFNQPQHF
TGTGCCAGCAGTTCCGACAGGTTCAATCAGCCCCAGCATTTT
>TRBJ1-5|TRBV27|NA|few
CASSLREGNQPQHF
TGTGCCAGCAGTTTACGGGAAGGCAATCAGCCCCAGCATTTT
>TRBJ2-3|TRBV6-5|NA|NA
CASSSGLTPDTQYF
TGTGCCAGCAGTTCCGGACTAACTCCCGATACGCAGTATTTT
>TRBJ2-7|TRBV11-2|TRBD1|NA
CASSTDRVGEQYF
TGTGCCAGCAGCACCGACAGGGTGGGCGAGCAGTACTTC
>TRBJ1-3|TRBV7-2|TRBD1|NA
CASSLRSGGRGGTIYF
TGTGCCAGCAGCTTACGTTCAGGGGGTCGCGGAGGCACCATATATTTT
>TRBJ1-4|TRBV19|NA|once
CASSIRPGRPATNEKLFF
TGTGCCAGTAGTATAAGGCCGGGACGGCCTGCAACTAATGAAAAACTGTTTTTT
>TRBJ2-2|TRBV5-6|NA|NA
CASNRLGENTGELFF
TGTGCCAGCAACAGATTGGGGGAAAACACCGGGGAGCTGTTTTTT
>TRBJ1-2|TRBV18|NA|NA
CASSPRAENYGYTF
TGTGCCAGCTCACCACGGGCGGAGAACTATGGCTACACCTTC
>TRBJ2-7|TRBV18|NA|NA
CASSPRTESYEQYF
TGTGCCAGCTCACCACGGACTGAGTCCTACGAGCAGTACTTC
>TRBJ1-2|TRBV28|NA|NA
CASWDPRLGGYTF
TGTGCCAGTTGGGACCCGCGATTAGGTGGCTACACCTTC
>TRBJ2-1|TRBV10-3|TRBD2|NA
CAISAPGLASNEQFF
TGTGCCATCAGCGCCCCGGGACTAGCCTCCAATGAGCAGTTCTTC
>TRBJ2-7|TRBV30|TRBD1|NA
CAWTTGNLYEQYF
TGTGCCTGGACGACAGGGAACCTCTACGAGCAGTACTTC
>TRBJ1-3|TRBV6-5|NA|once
CASIAATGNTIYF
TGTGCCAGCATAGCGGCGACGGGAAACACCATATATTTT
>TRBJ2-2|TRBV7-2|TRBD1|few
CASSPSGTARGELFF
TGTGCCAGCAGCCCTTCAGGGACAGCCCGCGGGGAGCTGTTTTTT
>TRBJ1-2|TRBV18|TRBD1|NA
CASSARDRESYGYTF
TGTGCCAGCTCAGCCCGGGACAGGGAGTCCTATGGCTACACCTTC
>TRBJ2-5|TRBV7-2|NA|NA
CASSLSTGGGETQYF
TGTGCCAGCAGCTTATCGACAGGAGGCGGCGAGACCCAGTACTTC
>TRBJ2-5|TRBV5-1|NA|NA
CASSLGGGFGETQYF
TGCGCCAGCAGCCTTGGTGGGGGTTTTGGGGAGACCCAGTACTTC
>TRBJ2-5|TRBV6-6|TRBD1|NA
CASSYAPGTVEETQYF
TGTGCCAGCAGTTACGCACCCGGGACAGTAGAAGAGACCCAGTACTTC
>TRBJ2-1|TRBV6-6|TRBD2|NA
CASHRTSGVDEQFF
TGTGCCAGCCATCGGACTAGCGGTGTTGATGAGCAGTTCTTC
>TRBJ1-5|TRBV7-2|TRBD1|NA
CASSGGTGGGQPQHF
TGTGCCAGCAGCGGCGGGACAGGGGGCGGGCAGCCCCAGCATTTT
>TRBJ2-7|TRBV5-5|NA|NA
CASSSSQRYEQYF
TGTGCCAGCAGCTCCTCACAACGCTACGAGCAGTACTTC
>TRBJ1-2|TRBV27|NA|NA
CASSPQGKGDGYTF
TGTGCCAGCAGTCCACAGGGAAAGGGCGATGGCTACACCTTC
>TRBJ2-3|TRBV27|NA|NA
CASSFFPLLARSSDTQYF
TGTGCCAGCAGTTTTTTCCCACTTCTAGCCAGGAGTTCAGATACGCAGTATTTT
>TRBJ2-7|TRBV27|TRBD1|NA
CASGLPGTGTHEQYF
TGTGCCAGCGGCCTACCGGGGACAGGGACCCACGAGCAGTACTTC